This TCR beta chain was observed in a study of CD8 T cells in ankylosing spondylitis. TCRdb fed the 5' RACE reads into MiXCR, producing one record per CDR3 protein. The data show 300,000 to 400,000 distinct CDR3 sequences, with 14% to 15% seen just once and around 1% held by the top ten. This sequence was found in a male donor with ankylosing spondylitis or in good health (not recorded which). The material sequenced was blood, either unsorted or a sorted T cell fraction (not recorded which).

DNA for the CDR3: TGCGCCAGCAGCCCCGGACAGGGGGACAATCAGCCCCAGCATTTT. Its protein is CASSPGQGDNQPQHF. The genes are TRBV5-1 and TRBJ1-5, with 10 bases identical to TRBD1. Germline lookup yields CDR1 SGHRS and CDR2 YFSETQ. V lost 4 bases, J lost 3 bases, and 4 bases stayed unmatched. This CDR3 spans 15 amino acids.